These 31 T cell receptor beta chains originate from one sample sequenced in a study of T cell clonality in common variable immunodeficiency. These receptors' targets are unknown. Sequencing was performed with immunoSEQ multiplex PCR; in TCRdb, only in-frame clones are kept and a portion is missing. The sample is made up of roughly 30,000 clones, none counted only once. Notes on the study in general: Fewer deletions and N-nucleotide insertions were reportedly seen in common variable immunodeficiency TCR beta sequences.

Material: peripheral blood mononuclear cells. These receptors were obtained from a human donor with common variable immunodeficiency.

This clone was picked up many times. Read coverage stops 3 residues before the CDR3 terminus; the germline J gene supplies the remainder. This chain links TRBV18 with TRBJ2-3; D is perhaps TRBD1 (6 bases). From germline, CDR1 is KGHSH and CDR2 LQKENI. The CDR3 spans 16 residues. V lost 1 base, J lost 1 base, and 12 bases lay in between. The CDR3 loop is CASSPLGGARTDTQYF. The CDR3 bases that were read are TGTGCCAGCTCACCACTTGGGGGCGCCCGCACAGATACG.

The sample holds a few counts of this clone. CDR3 amino acids: CASSSQQGLEEKLFF. The CDR3 bases that were read are TGTGCCAGCAGCTCCCAACAGGGGTTGGAAGAAAAA. This chain joins TRBV11-2 and TRBJ1-4, with 7 positions matching TRBD1. The DNA ends 3 residues before the CDR3 does, and the rest of the CDR3 is filled in from the germline J gene. The V gene end was trimmed by 4 bases and the J gene end by 8 bases; junction bases not matched to a gene: 10. CDR3 size: 15 residues. Germline values: CDR1 SGHAT, CDR2 FQNNGV. Complete variable domain (other parts from reference TRBV11-2 and TRBJ1-4): EAGVAQSPRYKIIEKRQSVAFWCNPISGHATLYWYQQILGQGPKLLIQFQNNGVVDDSQLPKDRFSAERLKGVDSTLKIQPAKLEDSAVYLCASSSQQGLEEKLFFGSGTQLSVL.

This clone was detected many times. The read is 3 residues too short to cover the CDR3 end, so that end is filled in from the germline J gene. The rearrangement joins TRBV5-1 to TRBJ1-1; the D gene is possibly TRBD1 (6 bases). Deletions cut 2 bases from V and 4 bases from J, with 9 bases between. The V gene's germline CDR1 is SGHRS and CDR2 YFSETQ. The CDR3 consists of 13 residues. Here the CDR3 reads CASSFEGVTEAFF. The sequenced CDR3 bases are TGCGCCAGCAGCTTCGAGGGGGTCACTGAA.

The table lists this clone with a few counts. The CDR3 reads CASSLAAAGTYEQYF. The sequenced CDR3 bases are TGCGCCAGCAGCTTGGCCGCAGCGGGGACCTACGAG. The V call is TRBV5-1, the J call TRBJ2-7; 7 bases fit TRBD2. The read is 3 residues too short to cover the CDR3 end, so that end is filled in from the germline J gene. Germline V gene sequence: CDR1 SGHRS, CDR2 YFSETQ. Trimming at V came to 0 bases and at J to 2 bases, leaving 5 bases not matched to a gene. This CDR3 contains 15 residues.

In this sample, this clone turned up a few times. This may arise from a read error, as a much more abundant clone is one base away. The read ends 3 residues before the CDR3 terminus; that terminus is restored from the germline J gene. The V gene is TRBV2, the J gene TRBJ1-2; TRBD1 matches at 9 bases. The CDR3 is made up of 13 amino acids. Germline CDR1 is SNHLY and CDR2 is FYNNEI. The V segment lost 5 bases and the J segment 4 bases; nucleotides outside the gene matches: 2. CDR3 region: CASSRDRAYGYTF. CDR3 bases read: TGTGCCAGCAGTCGGGACAGGGCCTATGGC. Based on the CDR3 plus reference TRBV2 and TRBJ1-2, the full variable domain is EPEVTQTPSHQVTQMGQEVILRCVPISNHLYFYWYRQILGQKVEFLVSFYNNEISEKSEIFDDQFSVERPDGSNFTLKIRSTKLEDSAMYFCASSRDRAYGYTFGSGTRLTVV.

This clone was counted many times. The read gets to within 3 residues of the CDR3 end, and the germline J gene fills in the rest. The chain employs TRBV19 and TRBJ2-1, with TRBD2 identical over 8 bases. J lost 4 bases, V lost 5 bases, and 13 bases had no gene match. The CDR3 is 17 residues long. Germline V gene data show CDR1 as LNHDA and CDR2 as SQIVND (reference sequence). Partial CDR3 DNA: TGTGCCAGTAGTCCAATGGCCCAGCGGGAGTGGTACAATGAG. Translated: CASSPMAQREWYNE. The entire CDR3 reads CASSPMAQREWYNEQFF.

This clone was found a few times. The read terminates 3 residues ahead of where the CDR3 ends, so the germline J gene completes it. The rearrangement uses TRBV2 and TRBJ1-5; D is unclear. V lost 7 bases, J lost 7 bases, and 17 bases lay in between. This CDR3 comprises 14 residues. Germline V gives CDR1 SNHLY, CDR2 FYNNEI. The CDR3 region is CASNGALGTQPQHF. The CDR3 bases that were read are TGTGCCAGCAATGGAGCCCTCGGTACGCAGCCC.

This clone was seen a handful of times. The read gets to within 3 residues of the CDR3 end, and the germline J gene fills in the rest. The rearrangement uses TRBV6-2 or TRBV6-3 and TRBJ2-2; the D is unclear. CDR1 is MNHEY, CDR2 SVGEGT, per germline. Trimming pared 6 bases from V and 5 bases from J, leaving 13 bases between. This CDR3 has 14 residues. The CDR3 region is CASRRNYQTGELFF. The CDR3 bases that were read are TGTGCCAGCAGACGGAACTACCAAACCGGGGAG.

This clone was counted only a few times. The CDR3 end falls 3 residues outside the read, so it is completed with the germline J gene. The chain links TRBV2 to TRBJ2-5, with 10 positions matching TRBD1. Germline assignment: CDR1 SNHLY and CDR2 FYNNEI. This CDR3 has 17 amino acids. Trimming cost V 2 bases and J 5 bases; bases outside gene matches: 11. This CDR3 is CASSEFGDRGLWETQYF. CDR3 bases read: TGTGCCAGCAGTGAATTTGGGGACAGGGGCCTTTGGGAGACC.

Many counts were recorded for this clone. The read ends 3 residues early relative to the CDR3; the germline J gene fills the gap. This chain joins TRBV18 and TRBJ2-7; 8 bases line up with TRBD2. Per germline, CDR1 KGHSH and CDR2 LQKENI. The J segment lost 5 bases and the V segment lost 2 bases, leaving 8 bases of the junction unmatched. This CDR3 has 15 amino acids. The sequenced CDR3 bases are TGTGCCAGCTCACCAAATACGGGACTAGGGAACGAG. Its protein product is CASSPNTGLGNE. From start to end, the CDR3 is CASSPNTGLGNEQYF.

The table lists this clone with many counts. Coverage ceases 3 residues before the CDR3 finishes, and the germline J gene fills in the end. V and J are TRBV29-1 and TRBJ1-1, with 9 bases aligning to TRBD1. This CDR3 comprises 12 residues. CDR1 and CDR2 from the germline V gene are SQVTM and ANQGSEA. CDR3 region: CSAGQGGLEAFF. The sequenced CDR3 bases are TGCAGCGCGGGACAGGGAGGCCTCGAA. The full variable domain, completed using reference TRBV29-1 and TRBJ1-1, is SAVISQKPSRDICQRGTSLTIQCQVDSQVTMMFWYRQQPGQSLTLIATANQGSEATYESGFVIDKFPISRPNLTFSTLTVSNMSPEDSSIYLCSAGQGGLEAFFGQGTRLTVV.

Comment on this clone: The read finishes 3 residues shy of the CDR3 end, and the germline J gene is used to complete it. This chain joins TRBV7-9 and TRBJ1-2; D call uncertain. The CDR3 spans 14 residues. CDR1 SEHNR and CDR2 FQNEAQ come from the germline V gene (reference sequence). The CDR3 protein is CASSLGPTNEGYTF. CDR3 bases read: TGTGCCAGCAGCTTAGGGCCCACCAATGAGGGC.

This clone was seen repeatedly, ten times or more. Partial CDR3 DNA: TGTGCCAGCTCATTCGGCGTCGATCTAGCGGGAAGCACAGATACG. Protein product: CASSFGVDLAGSTDT. The complete CDR3 reads CASSFGVDLAGSTDTQYF. This chain uses TRBV18 with TRBJ2-3; 9 bases map to TRBD2. The read gets to within 3 residues of the CDR3 end, and the germline J gene fills in the rest. CDR3 length: 18 amino acids. Germline V CDR1 and CDR2: KGHSH, LQKENI. V was pared by 5 bases and J by 0 bases, with 12 bases of the junction left unmatched.

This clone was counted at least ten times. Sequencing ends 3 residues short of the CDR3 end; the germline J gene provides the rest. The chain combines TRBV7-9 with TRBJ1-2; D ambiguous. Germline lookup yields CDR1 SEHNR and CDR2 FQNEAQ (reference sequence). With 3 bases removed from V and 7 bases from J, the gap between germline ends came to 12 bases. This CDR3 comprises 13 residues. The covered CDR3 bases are TGTGCCAGCAGCTTCCCAACACGGGTTGGC. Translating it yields CASSFPTRVG. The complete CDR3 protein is CASSFPTRVGYTF.

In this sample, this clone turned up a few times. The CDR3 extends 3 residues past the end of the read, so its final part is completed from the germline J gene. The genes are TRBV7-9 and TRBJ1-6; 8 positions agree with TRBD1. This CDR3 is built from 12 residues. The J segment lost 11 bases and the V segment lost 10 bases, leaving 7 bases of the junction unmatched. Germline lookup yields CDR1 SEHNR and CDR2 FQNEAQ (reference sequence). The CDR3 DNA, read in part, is TGTGCCATGGGACAGGAAAATCCACCC. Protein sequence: CAMGQENPP. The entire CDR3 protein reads CAMGQENPPLHF.

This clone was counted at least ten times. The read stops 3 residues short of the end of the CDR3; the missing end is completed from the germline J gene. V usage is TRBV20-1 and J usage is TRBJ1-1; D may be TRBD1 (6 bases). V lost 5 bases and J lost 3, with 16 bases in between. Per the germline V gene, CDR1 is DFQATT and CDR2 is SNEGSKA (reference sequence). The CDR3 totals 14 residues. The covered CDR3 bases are TGCAGTGCTCCTCAGGGGATGCGGGACACTGAA. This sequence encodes CSAPQGMRDTE. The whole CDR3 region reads CSAPQGMRDTEAFF.

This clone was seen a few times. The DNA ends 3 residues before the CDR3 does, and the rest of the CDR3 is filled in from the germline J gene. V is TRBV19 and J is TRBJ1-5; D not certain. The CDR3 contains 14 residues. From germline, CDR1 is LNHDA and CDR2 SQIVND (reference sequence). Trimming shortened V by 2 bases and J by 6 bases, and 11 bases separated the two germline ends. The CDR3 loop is CASSIKGSGQPQHF. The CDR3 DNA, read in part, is TGTGCCAGTAGTATAAAGGGAAGCGGTCAGCCC.

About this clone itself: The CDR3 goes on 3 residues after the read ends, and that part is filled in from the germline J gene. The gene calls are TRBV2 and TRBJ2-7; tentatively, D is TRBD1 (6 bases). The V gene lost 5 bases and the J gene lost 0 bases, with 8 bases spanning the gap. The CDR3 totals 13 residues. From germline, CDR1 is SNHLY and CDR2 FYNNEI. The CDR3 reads CASSYRASYEQYF. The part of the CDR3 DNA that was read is TGTGCCAGCAGTTACAGGGCCTCCTACGAG. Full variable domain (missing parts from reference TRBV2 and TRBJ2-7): EPEVTQTPSHQVTQMGQEVILRCVPISNHLYFYWYRQILGQKVEFLVSFYNNEISEKSEIFDDQFSVERPDGSNFTLKIRSTKLEDSAMYFCASSYRASYEQYFGPGTRLTVT.

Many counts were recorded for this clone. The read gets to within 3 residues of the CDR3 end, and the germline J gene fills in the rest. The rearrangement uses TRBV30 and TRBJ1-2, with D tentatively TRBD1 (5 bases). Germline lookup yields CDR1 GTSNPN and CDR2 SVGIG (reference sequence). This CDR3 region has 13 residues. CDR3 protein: CAWSLNGGAGYTF. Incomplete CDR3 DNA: TGTGCCTGGAGTCTTAACGGCGGGGCGGGC.

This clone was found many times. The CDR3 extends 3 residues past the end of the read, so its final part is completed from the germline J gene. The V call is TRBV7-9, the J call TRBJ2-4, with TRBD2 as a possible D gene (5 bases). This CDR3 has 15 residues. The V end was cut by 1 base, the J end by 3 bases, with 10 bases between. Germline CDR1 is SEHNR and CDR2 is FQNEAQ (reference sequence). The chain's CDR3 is CASSLVDLNKNIQYF. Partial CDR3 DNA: TGTGCCAGCAGCTTAGTGGACTTAAACAAAAACATT.

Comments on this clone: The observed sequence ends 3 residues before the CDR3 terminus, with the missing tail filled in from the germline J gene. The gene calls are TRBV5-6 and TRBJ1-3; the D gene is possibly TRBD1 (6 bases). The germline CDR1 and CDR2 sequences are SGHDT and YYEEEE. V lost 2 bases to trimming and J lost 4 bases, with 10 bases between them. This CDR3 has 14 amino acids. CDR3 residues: CASSFTGPGNTIYF. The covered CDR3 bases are TGTGCCAGCAGCTTTACAGGGCCGGGAAACACC.

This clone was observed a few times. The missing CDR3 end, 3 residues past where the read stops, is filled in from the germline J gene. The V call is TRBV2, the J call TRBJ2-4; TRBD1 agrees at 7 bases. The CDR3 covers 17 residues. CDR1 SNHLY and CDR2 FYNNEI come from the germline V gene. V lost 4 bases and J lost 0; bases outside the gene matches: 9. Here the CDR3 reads CASSVGQAKGAKNIQYF. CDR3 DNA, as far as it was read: TGTGCCAGCAGTGTTGGACAGGCTAAGGGAGCCAAAAACATT.

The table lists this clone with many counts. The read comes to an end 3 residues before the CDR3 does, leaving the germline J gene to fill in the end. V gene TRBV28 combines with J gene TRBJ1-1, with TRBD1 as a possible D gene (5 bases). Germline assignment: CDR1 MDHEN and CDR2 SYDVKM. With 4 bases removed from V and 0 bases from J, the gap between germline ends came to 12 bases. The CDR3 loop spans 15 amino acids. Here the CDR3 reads CASSSAGLMNTEAFF. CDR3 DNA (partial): TGTGCCAGCAGTTCGGCGGGACTGATGAACACTGAA.

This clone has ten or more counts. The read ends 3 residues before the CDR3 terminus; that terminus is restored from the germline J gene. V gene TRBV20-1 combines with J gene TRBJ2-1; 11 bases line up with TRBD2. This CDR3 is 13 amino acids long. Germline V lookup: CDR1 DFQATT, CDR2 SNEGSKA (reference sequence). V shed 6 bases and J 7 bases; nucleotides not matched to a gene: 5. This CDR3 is CSAGTSGRNEQFF. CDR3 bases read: TGCAGTGCGGGAACTAGCGGGAGAAATGAG.

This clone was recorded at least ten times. Incomplete CDR3 DNA: TGTGCCAGCAGGGACAGGTATGGGGCCAACGTC. This encodes CASRDRYGANV. The complete CDR3 reads CASRDRYGANVLTF. V is TRBV2 and J is TRBJ2-6; 7 nucleotides agree with TRBD1. The CDR3 extends 3 residues past the end of the read, so its final part is completed from the germline J gene. Germline CDR1 is SNHLY and CDR2 is FYNNEI. Trimming took 6 bases from V and 3 from J; bases not matched to a gene: 2. The CDR3 is 14 amino acids.

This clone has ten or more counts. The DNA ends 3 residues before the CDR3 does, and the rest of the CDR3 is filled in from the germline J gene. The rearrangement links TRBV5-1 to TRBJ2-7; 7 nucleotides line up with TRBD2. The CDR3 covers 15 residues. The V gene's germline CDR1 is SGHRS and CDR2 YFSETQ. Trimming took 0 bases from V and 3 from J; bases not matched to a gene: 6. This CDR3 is CASSLAGGIFYEQYF. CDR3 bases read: TGCGCCAGCAGCTTGGCGGGGGGTATTTTCTACGAG. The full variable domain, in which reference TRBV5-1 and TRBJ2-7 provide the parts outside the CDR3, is KAGVTQTPRYLIKTRGQQVTLSCSPISGHRSVSWYQQTPGQGLQFLFEYFSETQRNKGNFPGRFSGRQFSNSRSEMNVSTLELGDSALYLCASSLAGGIFYEQYFGPGTRLTVT.

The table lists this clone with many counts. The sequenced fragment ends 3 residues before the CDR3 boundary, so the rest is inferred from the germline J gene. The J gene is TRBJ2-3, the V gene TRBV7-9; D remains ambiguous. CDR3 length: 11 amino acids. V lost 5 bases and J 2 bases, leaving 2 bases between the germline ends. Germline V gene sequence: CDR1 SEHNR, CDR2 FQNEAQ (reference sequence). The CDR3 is CASSLTDTQYF. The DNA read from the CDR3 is TGTGCCAGCAGCCTCACAGATACG.

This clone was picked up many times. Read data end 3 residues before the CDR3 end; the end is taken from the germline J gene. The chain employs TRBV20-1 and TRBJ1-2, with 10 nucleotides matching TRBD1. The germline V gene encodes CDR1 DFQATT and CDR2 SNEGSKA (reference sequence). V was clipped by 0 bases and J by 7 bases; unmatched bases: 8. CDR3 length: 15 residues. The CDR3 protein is CSARDLDRGTSGYTF. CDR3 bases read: TGCAGTGCTAGAGATCTGGACAGGGGGACGAGTGGC.

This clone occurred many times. The sequenced part of the CDR3 DNA is TGCAGTGCTCCTCCACGGGGGGACTACAATGAG. It is translated as CSAPPRGDYNE. The full CDR3 reads CSAPPRGDYNEQFF. The chain combines TRBV20-1 with TRBJ2-1; 7 positions agree with TRBD2. Coverage ceases 3 residues before the CDR3 finishes, and the germline J gene fills in the end. CDR1 and CDR2 (germline): DFQATT, SNEGSKA (reference sequence). J lost 3 bases, V lost 5 bases, and 7 bases had no gene match. This CDR3 is built from 14 residues.

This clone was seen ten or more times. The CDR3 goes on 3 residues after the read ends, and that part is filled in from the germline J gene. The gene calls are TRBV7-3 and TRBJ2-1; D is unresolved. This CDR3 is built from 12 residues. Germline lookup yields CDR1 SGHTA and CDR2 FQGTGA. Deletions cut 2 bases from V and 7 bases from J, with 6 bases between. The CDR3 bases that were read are TGTGCCAGCAGCTTAGGCCAGAATGAG. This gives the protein CASSLGQNE. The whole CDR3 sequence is CASSLGQNEQFF.

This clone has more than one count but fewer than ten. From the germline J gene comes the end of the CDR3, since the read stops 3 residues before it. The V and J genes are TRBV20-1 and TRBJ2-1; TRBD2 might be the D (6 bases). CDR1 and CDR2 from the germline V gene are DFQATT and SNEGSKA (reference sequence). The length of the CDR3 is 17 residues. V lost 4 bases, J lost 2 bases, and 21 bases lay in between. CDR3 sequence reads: CSANPVRRLVAYNEQFF. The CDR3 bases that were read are TGCAGTGCTAACCCAGTCCGGAGACTAGTGGCCTACAATGAG.